Following are 7 T cell receptor beta chains from one sample sequenced in a study of blood T cell repertoires in COVID-19. Sequencing was performed with immunoSEQ multiplex PCR; in TCRdb, only in-frame clones are kept and a portion is missing. Seen here are about 140,000 clones, 80% to 85% observed once, and the top ten hold about 5.5%. The sequencing sample was made of PBMCs or T cells enriched from blood (not recorded which). All receptors come from a man aged 40-49 years with acute COVID-19.

V usage is TRBV7-2 and J usage is TRBJ1-5; 10 bases match TRBD1. CDR1 is SGHTA, CDR2 FQGNSA, per germline. V shed 4 bases, J shed 5 bases, and the junction held 2 bases outside the gene matches. This CDR3 is built from 14 residues. The chain's CDR3 is CASSSTGGYQPQHF. In DNA form, the CDR3 reads TGTGCCAGCAGCTCGACAGGGGGCTATCAGCCCCAGCATTTT.

This sequence joins TRBV4-2 and TRBJ1-5; the D gene is possibly TRBD1 (5 bases). Trimming left V 4 bases short and J 3 bases short, with 19 bases between. This CDR3 has 17 residues. The V gene's germline CDR1 is LGHNA and CDR2 YNFKEQ. CDR3 amino acids: CASSPLGGEGDNQPQHF. The CDR3 nucleotides are TGTGCCAGCAGCCCCTTGGGAGGGGAGGGAGACAATCAGCCCCAGCATTTT.

This chain uses TRBV10-3 with TRBJ1-3, with D maybe TRBD1 (6 bases). This CDR3 has 17 residues. The germline V and J ends were trimmed by 10 bases and 2 bases, with 24 bases remaining between them. CDR1 ENHRY and CDR2 SYGVKD come from the germline V gene. The CDR3: CATLKSGTPGTGNTIYF. In DNA form, the CDR3 reads TGTGCCACCTTGAAGAGCGGGACACCTGGAACTGGAAACACCATATATTTT.

Here the CDR3 reads CASSKKGTGAENFEAFF. DNA for the CDR3: TGCGCCAGCTCTAAGAAGGGGACAGGGGCCGAGAATTTTGAAGCTTTCTTT. V is TRBV5-1 and J is TRBJ1-1; 10 nucleotides align to TRBD1. The CDR3 contains 17 residues. J was trimmed by 7 bases and V by 7 bases; bases with no gene match: 19. Germline V gene sequence: CDR1 SGHRS, CDR2 YFSETQ.

The rearrangement links TRBV24-1 to TRBJ1-5, with TRBD1 matching 7 bases. Germline values: CDR1 KGHDR, CDR2 SFDVKD. The CDR3 loop spans 13 amino acids. The ends lost 8 bases at V and 4 bases at J; junction bases unmatched: 4. The CDR3 DNA reads TGTGCCACCAAAAGGGGGCCTAATCAGCCCCAGCATTTT. This sequence encodes CATKRGPNQPQHF.

V usage is TRBV5-4 and J usage is TRBJ1-1; D is undetermined. The V gene lost 4 bases and the J gene lost 6 bases, with 13 bases spanning the gap. The CDR3 loop spans 13 amino acids. CDR1 SGHNT and CDR2 YYREEE come from the germline V gene (reference sequence). The CDR3 loop reads CASSEEIVAEAFF. CDR3 in DNA: TGTGCCAGCAGCGAAGAAATTGTAGCTGAAGCTTTCTTT.

The J gene is TRBJ2-5, the V gene TRBV6-2 or TRBV6-3; maybe TRBD2 (5 bases). CDR3 length: 13 residues. The V gene lost 4 bases and the J gene lost 7 bases, with 13 bases spanning the gap. CDR1 is MNHEY and CDR2 is SVGEGT in the germline V gene. The CDR3 nucleotides read TGTGCCAGCAGTTTTTTCGGGGAAGGGACCCAGTACTTC. This translates into CASSFFGEGTQYF.